Included here is one TCR beta chain sequence, with context. The sample originates from a study of T cells in Graves' hyperthyroidism and ophthalmopathy. On the study more broadly: The initial diagnosis was the point when peripheral blood was collected, ahead of any treatment.

Diagnosis relied on clinical symptoms, serum thyroxine and TRAb, thyroid ultrasound and orbital computed tomography. Germline V gives CDR1 SGHRS, CDR2 YFSETQ. V lost 7 bases, J lost 5 bases, and 16 bases stayed unmatched. CDR3 length equals 16 residues. There were TCR beta CDR3 regions amplified from RNA transcripts. Using the HTBI primer set, a first-round RT-PCR was run on the TCR CDR3. One entry per CDR3 protein results from TCRdb running MiXCR on the multiplex PCR reads. The table records 500,000 to 550,000 distinct CDR3 sequences, 15% to 20% of them present only once. The rearrangement links TRBV5-1 to TRBJ2-3, with TRBD2 matching 7 bases. This sequence originates from a man aged 35-49 years with Graves' ophthalmopathy. The source material was blood. For the CDR3, the DNA is TGCGCCAGCCGAGTTTCTAGAAGCGGGAAGGGAGATACGCAGTATTTT. It encodes CASRVSRSGKGDTQYF.